These 11 T cell receptor beta chains were sequenced from one sample in a study of T cell responses to AZD1222 COVID-19 vaccine. TCRdb's table, derived via immunoSEQ multiplex PCR, lists solely in-frame clones and lacks some. The data contain approximately 100,000 clones, over 85% of them singletons. The sample in question was peripheral blood, obtained on day 0 of AZD1222 vaccination. Receptors originate from an adult in good health.

The chain links TRBV7-9 to TRBJ2-7, with D hard to call. This CDR3 is 14 amino acids long. Germline V gene data show CDR1 as SEHNR and CDR2 as FQNEAQ (reference sequence). The V and J ends lost 0 bases and 0 bases respectively, with 6 bases between them. The CDR3 reads CASSLAHASYEQYF. The CDR3 DNA follows: TGTGCCAGCAGCTTAGCGCATGCCTCCTACGAGCAGTACTTC. The full variable domain, in which reference TRBV7-9 and TRBJ2-7 provide the parts outside the CDR3, is DTGVSQNPRHKITKRGQNVTFRCDPISEHNRLYWYRQTLGQGPEFLTYFQNEAQLEKSRLLSDRFSAERPKGSFSTLEIQRTEQGDSAMYLCASSLAHASYEQYFGPGTRLTVT.

The chain uses TRBV5-4 and TRBJ1-2; 9 bases map to TRBD1. The ends lost 2 bases at V and 8 bases at J; junction bases unmatched: 7. The CDR3 has 14 residues. Germline CDR1 and CDR2: SGHNT and YYREEE (reference sequence). Here the CDR3 DNA reads TGTGCCAGCAGCTTACAGGGGGCGCGCTACGGCTACACCTTC. Encoded protein: CASSLQGARYGYTF.

The rearrangement joins TRBV4-2 to TRBJ2-7; D gene ambiguous. CDR3 length: 16 amino acids. V lost 1 base and J lost 0, with 13 bases in between. The germline gives CDR1 LGHNA, CDR2 YNFKEQ. The CDR3 sequence: CASSQGLGMGSYEQYF. For the CDR3, the DNA is TGTGCCAGCAGCCAAGGTCTGGGAATGGGCTCCTACGAGCAGTACTTC.

Here the CDR3 reads CASSLLADPYEQYF. In DNA form, the CDR3 reads TGTGCCAGCAGCTTACTAGCGGATCCCTACGAGCAGTACTTC. The J gene is TRBJ2-7, the V gene TRBV7-9; 7 bases are shared with TRBD2. V was pared by 2 bases and J by 2 bases, with 3 bases of the junction left unmatched. The CDR3 contains 14 residues. Germline assignment: CDR1 SEHNR and CDR2 FQNEAQ (reference sequence).

This chain links TRBV5-1 with TRBJ1-1; tentatively, D is TRBD1 (5 bases). V was trimmed by 4 bases and J by 1 base, leaving 8 bases between them. The CDR3 is 13 amino acids. Germline loops: CDR1 SGHRS, CDR2 YFSETQ. This CDR3 is CASSGGANTEAFF. CDR3 in DNA: TGCGCCAGCAGCGGCGGGGCGAACACTGAAGCTTTCTTT.

This clone was recorded once. The rearrangement joins TRBV19 to TRBJ2-7; 7 nucleotides line up with TRBD2. V lost 3 bases, J lost 2 bases, and 4 bases stayed unmatched. The CDR3 loop spans 14 amino acids. CDR1 is LNHDA and CDR2 is SQIVND in the germline V gene (reference sequence). The CDR3 loop is CASSIRAGTYEQYF. The CDR3 coding sequence is TGTGCCAGTAGTATTAGAGCGGGGACCTACGAGCAGTACTTC.

This chain joins TRBV7-3 and TRBJ2-1; TRBD2 matches at 8 bases. The ends lost 0 bases at V and 9 bases at J; junction bases unmatched: 7. In germline, CDR1 is SGHTA, CDR2 FQGTGA. The CDR3 loop spans 15 amino acids. CDR3 coding DNA: TGTGCCAGCAGCTTAACTAACGGGGGGGCTGGTGAGCAGTTCTTC. It codes for CASSLTNGGAGEQFF.

The chain employs TRBV6-4 and TRBJ1-5; no clear D gene. CDR3 length: 13 residues. Per the germline V gene, CDR1 is MRHNA and CDR2 is SNTAGT. V was clipped by 2 bases and J by 0 bases, with 2 bases between them. CDR3 DNA sequence: TGTGCCAGCAGTGACAGTAGCAATCAGCCCCAGCATTTT. It yields the protein CASSDSSNQPQHF.

The V call is TRBV6-5, the J call TRBJ1-1; unclear D gene. Per germline, CDR1 MNHEY and CDR2 SVGAGI. Deletions cut 6 bases from V and 3 bases from J, with 17 bases between. The CDR3 is made up of 15 amino acids. DNA for the CDR3: TGTGCCAGCAGGCGACACGGGAAAGGTGACACTGAAGCTTTCTTT. Protein sequence: CASRRHGKGDTEAFF.

The V and J genes are TRBV11-3 and TRBJ2-2; weak D call: TRBD2 (5 bases). V was clipped by 1 base and J by 6 bases, with 12 bases between them. The CDR3 is made up of 15 amino acids. Germline V gives CDR1 SGHNT, CDR2 YENEEA. The CDR3 DNA follows: TGTGCCAGCAGCTTAGGTCTAGCCCCGGCCGGGGAGCTGTTTTTT. Translated, it gives CASSLGLAPAGELFF.

Only one count was recorded for this clone. The J gene is TRBJ1-6, the V gene TRBV3-1 (or the pseudogene TRBV3-2); D uncertain. The CDR3 has 13 residues. V lost 2 bases and J 11 bases, leaving 10 bases between the germline ends. Per the germline V gene, CDR1 is LGHDT and CDR2 is YNNKEL (reference sequence). The CDR3 is CASSQRVAAPLHF. CDR3 in DNA: TGTGCCAGCAGCCAACGGGTGGCGGCACCCCTCCACTTT.